This TCR beta chain was recovered during a study of T cell repertoires in cytomegalovirus infection. The wider study: Alongside well-studied HLA-B-restricted CMV epitopes, recently identified HLA-C-restricted CMV epitopes were also used. It was the public TCR beta signatures that indicated both CMV infection and matching HLA type. Study observations and caveats: HLA-C-restricted CMV-specific TCR beta clonotypes prevailed in the ex vivo response. Cumulative public TCR beta family frequency identified CMV carriers with the relevant HLA.

From the reads, TCRdb called clonotypes with MiXCR, one entry per CDR3 protein. The sample lists about 310,000 distinct CDR3 sequences, 20% to 30% occurring once. The sample holds one count of this clonotype. What it binds is not known. The V gene's germline CDR1 is SGHDN and CDR2 FVKESK. There are 14 residues in the CDR3. V dropped 7 bases and J dropped 1; count of bases not matched to a gene: 5. The chain has TRBV14 and TRBJ1-1, with TRBD1 matching over 8 bases. This receptor was obtained from a human donor in good health (CMV status not recorded). Some clones in this sample may be carry-over from other donors' samples. Sequenced here: cultured PBMCs, sampled from culture after CMV antigen stimulation. The CDR3 protein is CASTTTGENTEAFF. The CDR3 nucleotides read TGTGCCAGCACCACGACAGGGGAGAACACTGAAGCTTTCTTT.